These T cell receptor beta chains were read from a single sample in a study of control samples from healthy donors and cancer patients. Using immunoSEQ multiplex PCR, the repertoire was profiled, and TCRdb retains in-frame clones only, with some absent. The data hold about 100,000 clones, with more than 90% observed a single time. Sequences were obtained from blood. All receptors come from a human donor in good health. The donor label of this sample is uncertain. CDR3s include the opening cysteine and the closing phenylalanine or tryptophan. Fields, in order: J gene, clone size, D gene, V gene, CDR3 protein, CDR3 DNA. The D gene is left open where the match is weak. The size of a clone is reported for some rows only, either as once, few or many, or as a class for expanded clones.

j_gene: TRBJ2-1; abundance: once; d_gene: .; v_gene: TRBV2; CDR3aa: CASSVGPGYSEQFF; CDR3nt: TGTGCCAGCAGTGTGGGACCGGGATATTCGGAGCAGTTCTTC
j_gene: TRBJ1-4; abundance: .; d_gene: .; v_gene: TRBV19; CDR3aa: CASSITGGANEKLFF; CDR3nt: TGTGCCAGTAGTATAACGGGGGGAGCAAATGAAAAACTGTTTTTT
j_gene: TRBJ1-3; abundance: .; d_gene: .; v_gene: TRBV18; CDR3aa: CASSPLGNTIYF; CDR3nt: TGTGCCAGCTCACCGCTGGGAAACACCATATATTTT
j_gene: TRBJ1-5; abundance: .; d_gene: .; v_gene: TRBV19; CDR3aa: CASSGARLYQPQHF; CDR3nt: TGTGCCAGTAGTGGAGCCCGGCTGTATCAGCCCCAGCATTTT
j_gene: TRBJ1-3; abundance: .; d_gene: .; v_gene: TRBV12-2; CDR3aa: CASRLGQFSGNTIYF; CDR3nt: TGTGCAAGTCGCTTAGGACAGTTCTCTGGAAACACCATATATTTT
j_gene: TRBJ2-1; abundance: once; d_gene: .; v_gene: TRBV28; CDR3aa: CASIKTYGDEQFF; CDR3nt: TGTGCCAGCATAAAGACCTACGGGGATGAGCAGTTCTTC
j_gene: TRBJ1-3; abundance: .; d_gene: .; v_gene: TRBV9; CDR3aa: CASSVGVGTGNTIYF; CDR3nt: TGTGCCAGCAGCGTAGGGGTGGGGACTGGAAACACCATATATTTT
j_gene: TRBJ1-1; abundance: .; d_gene: .; v_gene: TRBV20-1; CDR3aa: CSAQKNTEAFF; CDR3nt: TGCAGTGCTCAGAAGAACACTGAAGCTTTCTTT
j_gene: TRBJ2-1; abundance: .; d_gene: TRBD1; v_gene: TRBV6-2/TRBV6-3; CDR3aa: CASSPGQGRSYNEQFF; CDR3nt: TGTGCCAGCAGCCCTGGACAGGGTCGCTCCTACAATGAGCAGTTCTTC
j_gene: TRBJ1-2; abundance: .; d_gene: TRBD1; v_gene: TRBV3-1/TRBV3-2; CDR3aa: CASSLGQGLYGYTF; CDR3nt: TGTGCCAGCAGTCTGGGACAGGGGTTGTATGGCTACACCTTC
j_gene: TRBJ1-4; abundance: .; d_gene: .; v_gene: TRBV12-3/TRBV12-4; CDR3aa: CASSLSNGKLFF; CDR3nt: TGTGCCAGCAGTTTATCGAATGGAAAACTGTTTTTT
j_gene: TRBJ2-7; abundance: .; d_gene: TRBD1; v_gene: TRBV5-6; CDR3aa: CASSGTGALYEQYF; CDR3nt: TGTGCCAGCAGCGGGACAGGGGCCCTCTACGAGCAGTACTTC
j_gene: TRBJ1-5; abundance: .; d_gene: TRBD1; v_gene: TRBV24-1; CDR3aa: CATSTGVSNQPQHF; CDR3nt: TGTGCCACCAGTACAGGGGTGAGCAATCAGCCCCAGCATTTT
j_gene: TRBJ1-5; abundance: .; d_gene: .; v_gene: TRBV10-3; CDR3aa: CATQQGPRQPQHF; CDR3nt: TGTGCCACCCAGCAGGGCCCCCGTCAGCCCCAGCATTTT
j_gene: TRBJ1-1; abundance: .; d_gene: .; v_gene: TRBV14; CDR3aa: CASSQVRNTEAFF; CDR3nt: TGTGCCAGCAGCCAAGTCAGGAACACTGAAGCTTTCTTT
j_gene: TRBJ1-5; abundance: once; d_gene: TRBD1; v_gene: TRBV5-6; CDR3aa: CASSYGTGDNQPQHF; CDR3nt: TGTGCCAGCAGCTACGGGACAGGGGACAATCAGCCCCAGCATTTT
j_gene: TRBJ2-1; abundance: .; d_gene: TRBD2; v_gene: TRBV4-2; CDR3aa: CASSPRTSGGPLGQFF; CDR3nt: TGTGCCAGCAGCCCCCGGACTAGCGGGGGCCCGCTGGGGCAGTTCTTC
j_gene: TRBJ2-7; abundance: .; d_gene: TRBD1; v_gene: TRBV3-1/TRBV3-2; CDR3aa: CASSSTGTGIYEQYF; CDR3nt: TGTGCCAGCAGCTCAACCGGGACAGGCATCTACGAGCAGTACTTC
j_gene: TRBJ1-2; abundance: .; d_gene: .; v_gene: TRBV28; CDR3aa: CASSLPYYGYTF; CDR3nt: TGTGCCAGCAGTTTACCGTACTATGGCTACACCTTC
j_gene: TRBJ1-1; abundance: once; d_gene: TRBD1; v_gene: TRBV5-5; CDR3aa: CASSLDRGTEAFF; CDR3nt: TGTGCCAGCAGCTTAGACAGGGGCACTGAAGCTTTCTTT
j_gene: TRBJ2-3; abundance: .; d_gene: TRBD1; v_gene: TRBV5-1; CDR3aa: CASSLAPIRGSSTDTQYF; CDR3nt: TGCGCCAGCAGCTTGGCCCCCATCAGGGGGTCCAGCACAGATACGCAGTATTTT
j_gene: TRBJ2-7; abundance: .; d_gene: TRBD1; v_gene: TRBV5-1; CDR3aa: CASSPGTGAGEQYF; CDR3nt: TGCGCCAGCAGCCCCGGGACAGGGGCCGGCGAGCAGTACTTC
j_gene: TRBJ1-1; abundance: .; d_gene: .; v_gene: TRBV7-2; CDR3aa: CASSTEFHTEAFF; CDR3nt: TGTGCCAGCAGCACAGAGTTTCACACTGAAGCTTTCTTT
j_gene: TRBJ2-5; abundance: .; d_gene: .; v_gene: TRBV29-1; CDR3aa: CSVESGPNQETQYF; CDR3nt: TGCAGCGTTGAGTCAGGGCCGAACCAAGAGACCCAGTACTTC
j_gene: TRBJ1-3; abundance: .; d_gene: .; v_gene: TRBV9; CDR3aa: CASSEVGQSRNTIYF; CDR3nt: TGTGCCAGCAGCGAGGTCGGACAATCCCGAAACACCATATATTTT
j_gene: TRBJ2-3; abundance: once; d_gene: TRBD2; v_gene: TRBV6-2/TRBV6-3; CDR3aa: CASSFPPDGGDITDTQYF; CDR3nt: TGTGCCAGCAGTTTTCCACCCGACGGGGGGGACATCACAGATACGCAGTATTTT
j_gene: TRBJ2-1; abundance: few; d_gene: .; v_gene: TRBV6-6; CDR3aa: CASGRGARDEQFF; CDR3nt: TGTGCCAGCGGACGAGGGGCTCGGGATGAGCAGTTCTTC
j_gene: TRBJ2-2; abundance: .; d_gene: .; v_gene: TRBV5-8; CDR3aa: CASSLGQSNTGELFF; CDR3nt: TGTGCCAGCAGCCTAGGACAGTCGAACACCGGGGAGCTGTTTTTT
j_gene: TRBJ1-6; abundance: .; d_gene: TRBD1; v_gene: TRBV5-1; CDR3aa: CASSALGQGAYNSPLHF; CDR3nt: TGCGCCAGCAGCGCGCTGGGACAGGGGGCCTATAATTCACCCCTCCACTTT
j_gene: TRBJ1-1; abundance: .; d_gene: TRBD1; v_gene: TRBV6-2/TRBV6-3; CDR3aa: CASSPDRVRSTEAFF; CDR3nt: TGTGCCAGCAGTCCGGACAGGGTGAGGAGCACTGAAGCTTTCTTT
j_gene: TRBJ2-2; abundance: .; d_gene: .; v_gene: TRBV6-4; CDR3aa: CASSDSGDTGELFF; CDR3nt: TGTGCCAGCAGTGACTCAGGGGACACCGGGGAGCTGTTTTTT
j_gene: TRBJ1-3; abundance: .; d_gene: .; v_gene: TRBV5-8; CDR3aa: CASSLDSSGNTIYF; CDR3nt: TGTGCCAGCAGCTTGGACAGCTCTGGAAACACCATATATTTT
j_gene: TRBJ1-2; abundance: .; d_gene: TRBD1; v_gene: TRBV29-1; CDR3aa: CSVEQGVDYGYTF; CDR3nt: TGCAGCGTTGAGCAGGGGGTGGACTATGGCTACACCTTC
j_gene: TRBJ1-2; abundance: .; d_gene: .; v_gene: TRBV20-1; CDR3aa: CSALGEFGYTF; CDR3nt: TGCAGTGCTTTAGGGGAGTTTGGCTACACCTTC
j_gene: TRBJ1-1; abundance: .; d_gene: .; v_gene: TRBV27; CDR3aa: CASSPSGTSVSEAFF; CDR3nt: TGTGCCAGCAGTCCATCCGGGACATCGGTTAGTGAAGCTTTCTTT
j_gene: TRBJ2-1; abundance: .; d_gene: .; v_gene: TRBV2; CDR3aa: CASRGNEQFF; CDR3nt: TGTGCCAGCCGGGGTAATGAGCAGTTCTTC
j_gene: TRBJ2-7; abundance: .; d_gene: .; v_gene: TRBV27; CDR3aa: CASSLLFGGLGDEQYF; CDR3nt: TGTGCCAGCAGTTTATTGTTCGGGGGCCTGGGGGACGAGCAGTACTTC
j_gene: TRBJ2-3; abundance: .; d_gene: TRBD1; v_gene: TRBV7-9; CDR3aa: CASSSRDRGTDTQYF; CDR3nt: TGTGCCAGCAGCTCCCGGGACAGGGGCACAGATACGCAGTATTTT
j_gene: TRBJ1-4; abundance: few; d_gene: .; v_gene: TRBV6-5; CDR3aa: CASSYGQLNEKLFF; CDR3nt: TGTGCCAGCAGTTATGGGCAGCTGAATGAAAAACTGTTTTTT
j_gene: TRBJ1-3; abundance: .; d_gene: .; v_gene: TRBV7-8; CDR3aa: CASSLAGYSGNTIYF; CDR3nt: TGTGCCAGCAGCTTAGCGGGGTACTCTGGAAACACCATATATTTT
j_gene: TRBJ2-2; abundance: .; d_gene: .; v_gene: TRBV6-6; CDR3aa: CASSRDSYTGELFF; CDR3nt: TGTGCCAGCAGCCGGGACTCCTACACCGGGGAGCTGTTTTTT
j_gene: TRBJ1-1; abundance: .; d_gene: .; v_gene: TRBV19; CDR3aa: CASSMARMNTEAFF; CDR3nt: TGTGCCAGTAGTATGGCCAGGATGAACACTGAAGCTTTCTTT
j_gene: TRBJ2-3; abundance: few; d_gene: TRBD2; v_gene: TRBV12-5; CDR3aa: CASGLELAGPYF; CDR3nt: TGTGCTAGTGGTTTGGAACTAGCGGGCCCTTATTTT
j_gene: TRBJ2-2; abundance: .; d_gene: .; v_gene: TRBV11-2; CDR3aa: CASSLAGGDTGELFF; CDR3nt: TGTGCCAGCAGCTTAGCCGGGGGAGACACCGGGGAGCTGTTTTTT
j_gene: TRBJ2-7; abundance: .; d_gene: .; v_gene: TRBV4-1; CDR3aa: CASSQPGTRASEQYF; CDR3nt: TGCGCCAGCAGCCAACCCGGGACACGGGCCTCCGAGCAGTACTTC
j_gene: TRBJ2-7; abundance: .; d_gene: .; v_gene: TRBV27; CDR3aa: CASRYRDKGPYEQYF; CDR3nt: TGTGCCAGCAGGTATCGGGACAAGGGACCCTACGAGCAGTACTTC
j_gene: TRBJ1-1; abundance: .; d_gene: .; v_gene: TRBV18; CDR3aa: CASSPPQDIYFRDEAFF; CDR3nt: TGTGCCAGCTCACCACCGCAGGACATATATTTCAGGGATGAAGCTTTCTTT
j_gene: TRBJ1-1; abundance: .; d_gene: .; v_gene: TRBV30; CDR3aa: CAWSVKGVNTEAFF; CDR3nt: TGTGCCTGGAGTGTGAAGGGGGTGAACACTGAAGCTTTCTTT
j_gene: TRBJ2-2; abundance: .; d_gene: TRBD2; v_gene: TRBV3-1/TRBV3-2; CDR3aa: CATSGRSGGSNTGELFF; CDR3nt: TGTGCCACCTCCGGGCGTAGCGGGGGGTCGAACACCGGGGAGCTGTTTTTT
j_gene: TRBJ1-1; abundance: .; d_gene: .; v_gene: TRBV29-1; CDR3aa: CSVSRGRSAEAFF; CDR3nt: TGCAGCGTTTCAAGGGGGAGGTCGGCTGAAGCTTTCTTT